A selection of T cell receptor beta chains follows, all from one sample in a study of CD8 T cells in ankylosing spondylitis. TCRdb recomputed calls from the 5' RACE reads with MiXCR, one row per CDR3 protein. The data contain about 220,000 distinct CDR3 sequences, about 7% of them seen just once; the ten biggest clones take up approximately 15%. The sample taken for sequencing was blood, either unsorted or a sorted T cell fraction (not recorded which). The receptors originated from a male donor with ankylosing spondylitis. The CDR3 runs from the conserved cysteine through the conserved F or W. D genes are given only for firm matches. Size is omitted from some rows. Given values are once, few, many or a class for expanded clones.

J	size	V	D	CDR3	DNA
TRBJ1-5	many	TRBV30	.	CAWSVRQGRVRNQPQHF	TGTGCCTGGAGTGTAAGGCAGGGTCGAGTTCGCAATCAGCCCCAGCATTTT
TRBJ1-5	many	TRBV24-1	.	CATAPAGGNQPQHF	TGTGCCACCGCCCCAGCGGGGGGCAATCAGCCCCAGCATTTT
TRBJ1-5	many	TRBV29-1	.	CSVKVGWGQPQHF	TGCAGCGTTAAGGTGGGGTGGGGACAGCCCCAGCATTTT
TRBJ1-2	many	TRBV12-5	.	CASGPLPAGGYTF	TGTGCTAGTGGCCCTCTCCCAGCCGGTGGCTACACCTTC
TRBJ1-2	many	TRBV24-1	TRBD1	CATSDRGGQGFYGYTF	TGTGCCACCAGTGACAGAGGAGGACAGGGGTTCTATGGCTACACCTTC
TRBJ2-1	many	TRBV3-1	.	CASSLRLGTYNEQFF	TGTGCCAGCAGCCTTCGGTTAGGCACCTACAATGAGCAGTTCTTC
TRBJ1-4	many	TRBV27	.	CASMGGTNEKLFF	TGTGCCAGCATGGGGGGAACTAATGAAAAACTGTTTTTT
TRBJ2-1	many	TRBV7-9	TRBD2	CASSGLVRNEQFF	TGTGCCAGCAGTGGACTAGTCAGGAATGAGCAGTTCTTC
TRBJ2-1	many	TRBV6-1	TRBD2	CASRSLWGGSSYNEQFF	TGTGCCAGCAGGAGCCTCTGGGGCGGGAGCTCCTACAATGAGCAGTTCTTC
TRBJ2-7	many	TRBV20-1	TRBD1	CSATTAGDRGQEQYF	TGCAGTGCAACAACGGCAGGGGACAGGGGGCAAGAGCAGTACTTC
TRBJ2-3	many	TRBV11-2	.	CAIQWGRGQGTDTQYF	TGTGCCATCCAATGGGGGAGGGGACAGGGCACAGATACGCAGTATTTT
TRBJ1-1	many	TRBV4-2	.	CASSQGGRGLGEAFF	TGTGCCAGCAGCCAAGGTGGACGGGGATTAGGTGAAGCTTTCTTT
TRBJ2-3	many	TRBV9	TRBD1	CASSPDRDSDTQYF	TGTGCCAGCAGCCCGGACAGGGATTCAGATACGCAGTATTTT
TRBJ2-1	.	TRBV4-3	TRBD2	CASSHPGTSTHEQFF	TGCGCCAGCAGCCACCCCGGGACTAGCACCCATGAGCAGTTCTTC
TRBJ2-7	many	TRBV7-9	.	CASSLPTSYEQYF	TGTGCCAGCAGCTTACCGACCTCCTACGAGCAGTACTTC
TRBJ2-1	few	TRBV5-5	TRBD2	CASSSWISGDYNEQFF	TGTGCCAGCAGCTCCTGGATTAGCGGGGATTACAATGAGCAGTTCTTC
TRBJ2-7	.	TRBV14	.	CASSQDIGLGGSYEQYF	TGTGCCAGCAGCCAAGATATAGGACTAGGGGGTTCCTACGAGCAGTACTTC
TRBJ2-1	many	TRBV3-1	.	CASSQASSRPYNEQFF	TGTGCCAGCAGCCAAGCCTCTAGCAGACCCTACAATGAGCAGTTCTTC
TRBJ2-2	few	TRBV15	TRBD2	CATLAANTGELFF	TGTGCCACTCTAGCGGCGAACACCGGGGAGCTGTTTTTT
TRBJ1-6	many	TRBV7-2	TRBD1	CASSYRGGNSPLHF	TGTGCCAGCAGCTACAGGGGTGGTAATTCACCCCTCCACTTT
TRBJ2-1	many	TRBV6-2/TRBV6-3	.	CASSPTGRGYYNEQFF	TGTGCCAGCAGCCCGACTGGGAGGGGGTACTACAATGAGCAGTTCTTC
TRBJ2-7	many	TRBV27	TRBD1	CASTRGVGQGFHEQYF	TGTGCCAGCACCCGAGGCGTAGGACAGGGGTTCCACGAGCAGTACTTC